The present T cell receptor beta chain was sequenced within a study of T cells after yellow fever vaccination. Via MiXCR, TCRdb re-called the 5' RACE reads, giving one row per CDR3 protein. The sample contains some 500,000 distinct CDR3 sequences, roughly 14% of which appear only once. This clonotype was counted between two and nine times. This CDR3 contains 16 residues. This sequence originates from a man aged 25-45 years who received the YFV17D yellow fever vaccine. The source was PBMCs, collected on the day of the yellow fever booster vaccination. The chain joins TRBV21-1 to TRBJ2-7. TRBV21-1 is designated a pseudogene. The CDR3 sequence is CASSKVINRGGYEQYF. For the CDR3, the DNA is TGTGCCAGCAGCAAAGTAATTAATCGGGGTGGCTACGAGCAGTACTTC.